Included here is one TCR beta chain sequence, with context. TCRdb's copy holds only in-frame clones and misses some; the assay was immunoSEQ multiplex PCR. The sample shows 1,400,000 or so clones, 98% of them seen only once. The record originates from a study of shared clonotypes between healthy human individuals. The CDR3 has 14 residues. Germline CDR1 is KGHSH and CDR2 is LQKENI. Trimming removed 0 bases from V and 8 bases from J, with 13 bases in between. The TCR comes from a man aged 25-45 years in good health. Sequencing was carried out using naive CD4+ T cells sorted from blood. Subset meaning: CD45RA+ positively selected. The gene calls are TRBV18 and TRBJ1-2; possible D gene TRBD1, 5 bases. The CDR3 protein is CASSPPGGSWGYTF. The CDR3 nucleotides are TGTGCCAGCTCACCACCGGGGGGATCCTGGGGCTACACCTTC. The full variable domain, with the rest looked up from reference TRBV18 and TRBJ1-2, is NAGVMQNPRHLVRRRGQEARLRCSPMKGHSHVYWYRQLPEEGLKFMVYLQKENIIDESGMPKERFSAEFPKEGPSILRIQQVVRGDSAAYFCASSPPGGSWGYTFGSGTRLTVV.